This entry is about one T cell receptor (beta chain). From germline, CDR1 is MNHEY and CDR2 SVGEGT. This CDR3 is 14 amino acids long. V trimming: 6 bases; J trimming: 3 bases; junction bases outside the gene matches: 4. In the study's own analysis: Amplification of reference gene primers was used by the study to estimate nucleated cell counts. Some clones are missing from TCRdb's copy, which holds only in-frame ones; the method was immunoSEQ multiplex PCR. The V and J calls and the clone size are those of that table, but D and trimming were determined from the DNA. This table holds some 190,000 clones, around nine tenths found once. These data come from a study of blood T cell repertoires in COVID-19. At the level of the study: Samples came from the United States, Italy and Spain, spanning acute and convalescent COVID-19. PBMCs, B-cell-depleted T cells, or T cells were the source of the cDNA or gDNA that made up the material.

The specimen was peripheral blood. The genes are TRBV6-2 or TRBV6-3 and TRBJ2-7, with 11 bases fitting TRBD2. This receptor was obtained from a human donor in a cohort sampled during active COVID-19. The CDR3 DNA is TGTGCCAGCAGCAACGGGACTAGCGGCTACGAGCAGTACTTC. Translated: CASSNGTSGYEQYF.